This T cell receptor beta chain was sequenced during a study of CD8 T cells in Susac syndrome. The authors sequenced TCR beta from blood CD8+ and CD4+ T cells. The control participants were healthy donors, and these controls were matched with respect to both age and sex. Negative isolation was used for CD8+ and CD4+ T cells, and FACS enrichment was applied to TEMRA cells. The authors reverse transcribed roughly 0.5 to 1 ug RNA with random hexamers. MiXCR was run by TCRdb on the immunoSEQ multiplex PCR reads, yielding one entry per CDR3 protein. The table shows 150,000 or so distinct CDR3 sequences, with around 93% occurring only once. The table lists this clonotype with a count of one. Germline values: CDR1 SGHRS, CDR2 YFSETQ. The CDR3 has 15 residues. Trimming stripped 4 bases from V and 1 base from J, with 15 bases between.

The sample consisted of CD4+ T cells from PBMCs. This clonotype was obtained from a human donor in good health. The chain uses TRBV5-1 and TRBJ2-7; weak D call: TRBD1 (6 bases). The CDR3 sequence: CASSLNRQASYEQYF. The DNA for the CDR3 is TGCGCCAGCAGCCTCAACCGACAGGCTTCCTACGAGCAGTACTTC.